The 30 T cell receptor beta chains presented below share a single source sample, sequenced in a study of neurological immune-mediated disorders (dated by TCRdb to about 2019). Preparation of the library involved 5' RACE. The data were produced on an Illumina HiSeq 2500. TCRdb handled the public reads itself, with Q25 trimming in fastp and clone calling in MiXCR, and kept productive beta chains. Under each unique CDR3 protein, matching rows form one entry showing the most common genes and DNA. Within this sample are about 62,000 distinct CDR3 sequences, with 3.5% to 4.5% of them counted one time only. Roughly 2% of the sample is in the top ten clones. The source material was PBMCs. These receptors all stem from a woman in her fifties or sixties with multiple sclerosis.

This clonotype was seen at least ten times. CDR3 in amino acids: CASSRERVEKLFF. CDR3 coding DNA: TGTGCCAGCAGCCGGGAGAGAGTTGAAAAACTGTTTTTT. This chain uses TRBV3-1 with TRBJ1-4; D unresolved. V was trimmed by 4 bases and J by 7 bases, leaving 10 bases between them. Germline V lookup: CDR1 LGHDT, CDR2 YNNKEL (reference sequence). The CDR3 sequence is 13 residues long.

This clonotype was counted at least ten times. The rearrangement uses TRBV12-3 or TRBV12-4 and TRBJ2-1; 10 nucleotides agree with TRBD2. This CDR3 region has 16 residues. J was trimmed by 2 bases and V by 6 bases; bases with no gene match: 7. CDR3 in DNA: TGTGCCAGCAGCCTCGGACTAGCGGAGGCCTACAATGAGCAGTTCTTC. Its translation is CASSLGLAEAYNEQFF.

At least ten counts were recorded for this clonotype. The chain combines TRBV6-2 or TRBV6-3 with TRBJ2-3; D possibly corresponds to TRBD2 (6 bases). CDR1 and CDR2 (germline): MNHEY, SVGEGT. This CDR3 spans 19 amino acids. V was shortened by 0 bases and J by 2 bases, with 21 bases between the two germline ends. CDR3 residues: CASSYSTDPRDFYTDTQYF. CDR3 coding DNA: TGTGCCAGCAGTTACTCTACCGACCCCCGGGACTTCTACACAGATACGCAGTATTTT.

This clonotype was seen many times. The chain has TRBV18 and TRBJ2-7, with TRBD1 matching over 9 bases. Germline V gene data show CDR1 as KGHSH and CDR2 as LQKENI. V was clipped by 5 bases and J by 3 bases; unmatched bases: 5. The CDR3 is made up of 14 amino acids. The CDR3, as DNA: TGTGCCAGCTCAACCGGGACAGGGTTCTACGAGCAGTACTTC. Amino acids: CASSTGTGFYEQYF.

In this sample, this clonotype turned up many times. V and J are TRBV21-1 and TRBJ2-4; no DNA check was done on the table's D call, TRBD1. TRBV21-1 corresponds to a pseudogene. This CDR3 contains 17 residues. CDR3 bases: TGTGCCAGCAGCAAAGCCGACTTGGGACAGGGGATAAACATTCAGTACTTC. Encoded protein: CASSKADLGQGINIQYF.

This clonotype was counted between two and nine times. Compared with germline, one end of the junction differs, possibly owing to a read error. The chain employs TRBV20-1 and TRBJ1-5; 7 bases fit TRBD1. The CDR3 sequence is 16 residues long. Germline V gives CDR1 DFQATT, CDR2 SNEGSKA (reference sequence). The CDR3, as DNA: TGCAGTGCTTTCCCCTACAGGGGTTTAGGCAATCAGCCCCAGAATTTT. It codes for CSAFPYRGLGNQPQNF.

This clonotype has ten or more counts. The chain joins TRBV12-3 or TRBV12-4 to TRBJ1-5, with 7 bases matching TRBD1. V shed 7 bases, J shed 2 bases, and the junction held 2 bases outside the gene matches. The CDR3 is 13 amino acids. CDR3: CASNRGGNQPQHF. The CDR3 DNA reads as TGTGCCAGCAACAGGGGCGGCAATCAGCCCCAGCATTTT.

The chain couples TRBV27 to TRBJ2-7; D might be TRBD2 (5 bases). V was clipped by 4 bases and J by 1 base, with 14 bases between them. Germline V lookup: CDR1 MNHEY, CDR2 SMNVEV (reference sequence). This CDR3 contains 15 residues. The CDR3 coding sequence is TGTGCCAGCAGTTGGTTCGGAGGTGATTCCTACGAGCAGTACTTC. Residues: CASSWFGGDSYEQYF.

This clonotype was counted at least ten times. The chain recombines TRBV7-9 with TRBJ1-2; the match to TRBD1 covers 9 bases. The CDR3 runs to 15 residues. Unmatched junction bases numbered 11, after V lost 6 bases and J lost 6 bases. Per the germline V gene, CDR1 is SEHNR and CDR2 is FQNEAQ (reference sequence). This CDR3 is CASRGIRDRVNGYTF. The DNA for the CDR3 is TGTGCCAGCAGGGGAATTAGGGACAGGGTGAATGGCTACACCTTC.

This clonotype was counted many times. The chain recombines TRBV18 with TRBJ2-7; 7 nucleotides match TRBD1. Germline V lookup: CDR1 KGHSH, CDR2 LQKENI. V lost 3 bases and J lost 5; bases outside the gene matches: 10. This CDR3 has 15 amino acids. CDR3 coding DNA: TGTGCCAGCTCACCTAATTTAGACAGGGAAGACGAGCAGTACTTC. This encodes CASSPNLDREDEQYF.

Ten or more counts support this clonotype. The genes are TRBV7-9 and TRBJ2-1; D is unclear. CDR1 and CDR2 from the germline V gene are SEHNR and FQNEAQ (reference sequence). The CDR3 sequence is 14 residues long. V lost 1 base to trimming and J lost 8 bases, with 12 bases between them. This CDR3 reads CASSLVRSPYEQFF. CDR3 coding DNA: TGTGCCAGCAGCTTAGTAAGGTCTCCATATGAGCAGTTCTTC. Full variable domain (outside the CDR3, taken from reference TRBV7-9 and TRBJ2-1): DTGVSQNPRHKITKRGQNVTFRCDPISEHNRLYWYRQTLGQGPEFLTYFQNEAQLEKSRLLSDRFSAERPKGSFSTLEIQRTEQGDSAMYLCASSLVRSPYEQFFGPGTRLTVL.

This clonotype was picked up many times. The chain couples TRBV29-1 to TRBJ2-1, with 11 bases aligning to TRBD2. Looked up from germline, CDR1 is SQVTM and CDR2 is ANQGSEA. The V gene end was trimmed by 7 bases and the J gene end by 7 bases; junction bases not matched to a gene: 6. The CDR3 consists of 13 residues. In DNA, the CDR3 is TGCAGCGCACCGGGACTAGCGGTAAATGAGCAGTTCTTC. Its translation is CSAPGLAVNEQFF.

This clonotype was observed many times. The genes are TRBV3-1 and TRBJ2-1, with 11 bases matching TRBD2. CDR3 size: 14 residues. Germline assignment: CDR1 LGHDT and CDR2 YNNKEL (reference sequence). The trim removed 2 bases at V and 9 bases at J, leaving 3 bases unmatched. DNA of the CDR3: TGTGCCAGCAGCCAAATAGCGGGAGGGGCTGAGCAGTTCTTC. This gives the protein CASSQIAGGAEQFF.

Comment on this clonotype: This may stem from a read error, because a much larger clone lies one nucleotide away. The genes are TRBV10-3 and TRBJ1-1; 7 positions match TRBD1. Germline CDR1 reads ENHRY; CDR2 reads SYGVKD. The CDR3 extends over 12 amino acids. CDR3 sequence reads: CVIRMTGKRAFF. The CDR3, as DNA: TGTGTCATCAGGATGACAGGGAAGCGAGCTTTCTTT.

This clonotype was detected only a few times. J is TRBJ2-1 and V is TRBV6-4, with D possibly TRBD2 on 6 matching bases. CDR1 is MRHNA, CDR2 SNTAGT, per germline. Trimming pared 5 bases from V and 9 bases from J, leaving 11 bases between. The CDR3 has 12 residues. In DNA, the CDR3 is TGTGCCAGCAGTCCAAAGGGAGGTGAGCAGTTCTTC. It specifies CASSPKGGEQFF.

This clonotype has at least ten counts. This chain joins TRBV7-2 and TRBJ2-4; weak D call: TRBD1 (8 bases). V was shortened by 5 bases and J by 3 bases, with 17 bases between the two germline ends. Germline CDR1 and CDR2: SGHTA and FQGNSA. The CDR3 is 16 amino acids. CDR3 loop: CASSAYRGGSKNIQYF. As DNA, the CDR3 is TGTGCCAGCAGCGCGTACAGGGGGGGGAGCAAAAACATTCAGTACTTC. Using reference TRBV7-2 and TRBJ2-4 for the parts outside the CDR3, the full variable domain is GAGVSQSPSNKVTEKGKDVELRCDPISGHTALYWYRQSLGQGLEFLIYFQGNSAPDKSGLPSDRFSAERTGGSVSTLTIQRTQQEDSAVYLCASSAYRGGSKNIQYFGAGTRLSVL.

This clonotype was observed many times. The rearrangement uses TRBV3-1 and TRBJ2-1; D is uncertain. Germline CDR1 is LGHDT and CDR2 is YNNKEL (reference sequence). This CDR3 has 15 residues. V was clipped by 1 base and J by 4 bases, with 11 bases between them. The CDR3 region has the DNA TGTGCCAGCAGCCAAGTTTCTGGCACATACAATGAGCAGTTCTTC. Protein sequence: CASSQVSGTYNEQFF.

The chain recombines TRBV2 with TRBJ2-2, with D maybe TRBD1 (5 bases). There are 14 residues in the CDR3. Germline loops: CDR1 SNHLY, CDR2 FYNNEI. Trimming cost V 4 bases and J 4 bases, with 10 bases left between them. Here the CDR3 reads CASSVVGVTGELFF. The CDR3, as DNA: TGTGCCAGCAGTGTTGTAGGGGTCACCGGGGAGCTGTTTTTT.

This clonotype was seen ten or more times. Written as DNA, the CDR3 is TGTGCCAGCAGCTTACAGGGGGCCTACGGGGAGCTGTTTTTT. Amino acid sequence: CASSLQGAYGELFF. The chain uses TRBV7-3 and TRBJ2-2; 8 bases are a match to TRBD1. Germline V gene data show CDR1 as SGHTA and CDR2 as FQGTGA. V shed 2 bases, J shed 7 bases, and the junction held 3 bases outside the gene matches. The CDR3 has 14 amino acids.

In its sample, this clonotype was seen many times. The genes are TRBV14 and TRBJ1-5; D unresolved. CDR3 length: 13 amino acids. Germline assignment: CDR1 SGHDN and CDR2 FVKESK. V was shortened by 1 base and J by 3 bases, with 4 bases between the two germline ends. In DNA, the CDR3 is TGTGCCAGCAGCCAAGGTCCCAATCAGCCCCAGCATTTT. This encodes CASSQGPNQPQHF.

This clonotype came up many times. The rearrangement joins TRBV6-5 to TRBJ2-5; D unclear. Per the germline V gene, CDR1 is MNHEY and CDR2 is SVGAGI. V was trimmed by 6 bases and J by 6 bases, leaving 14 bases between them. The CDR3 contains 13 residues. The CDR3 DNA follows: TGTGCCAGCAGCCAGGAAGTCGGACAGACCCAGTACTTC. It codes for CASSQEVGQTQYF.

This clonotype came up many times. Here the CDR3 reads CSVERGHEGYTF. CDR3 in DNA: TGCAGCGTTGAAAGGGGCCACGAGGGCTACACCTTC. The chain is built from TRBV29-1 and TRBJ1-2, with D possibly TRBD1 on 5 matching bases. CDR1 is SQVTM, CDR2 ANQGSEA, per germline. This CDR3 has 12 amino acids. Trimming stripped 2 bases from V and 8 bases from J, with 12 bases between.

The sample holds many counts of this clonotype. V is TRBV4-3 and J is TRBJ2-2; 8 bases align to TRBD1. Germline CDR1 and CDR2: LGHNA and YSLEER. The CDR3 sequence is 16 residues long. Losses at the gene ends were 0 bases for V and 8 bases for J; bases not matched to a gene: 8. CDR3 sequence reads: CASSQDQRTGSGELFF. CDR3 in DNA: TGCGCCAGCAGCCAAGATCAGAGGACAGGGTCGGGGGAGCTGTTTTTT.

This clonotype was counted many times. The chain couples TRBV3-1 to TRBJ2-7; 8 bases are a match to TRBD2. The CDR3 spans 15 residues. CDR1 is LGHDT and CDR2 is YNNKEL in the germline V gene (reference sequence). V shed 2 bases and J 6 bases; nucleotides not matched to a gene: 9. CDR3 loop: CASSQTGTSSSEQYF. DNA for the CDR3: TGTGCCAGCAGCCAAACCGGGACTAGTTCTTCCGAGCAGTACTTC.

This clonotype was counted ten times or more. This chain links TRBV7-8 with TRBJ1-5; 8 bases are a match to TRBD1. Losses at the gene ends were 3 bases for V and 0 bases for J; bases not matched to a gene: 4. Per the germline V gene, CDR1 is SGHVS and CDR2 is FQNEAQ. The CDR3 has 16 residues. This chain's CDR3 is CASSFQGAGSNQPQHF. The CDR3 DNA is TGTGCCAGCAGCTTTCAGGGGGCGGGTAGCAATCAGCCCCAGCATTTT. Drawing the rest from reference TRBV7-8 and TRBJ1-5, the complete variable domain is GAGVSQSPRYKVAKRGQDVALRCDPISGHVSLFWYQQALGQGPEFLTYFQNEAQLDKSGLPSDRFFAERPEGSVSTLKIQRTQQEDSAVYLCASSFQGAGSNQPQHFGDGTRLSIL.

A note on this clonotype: At one of its ends the junction is not consistent with the germline gene, which may arise from a read error. The rearrangement links TRBV12-3 or TRBV12-4 to TRBJ1-5, with D possibly matching TRBD1 (5 bases). This CDR3 spans 17 amino acids. The CDR3 nucleotides are TGTGCCAGCAGTTTAGCGCGTCGGGGGATGGGGAATCAGCCCCAGAATTTT. The encoded protein is CASSLARRGMGNQPQNF.

The table lists this clonotype with many counts. The chain carries TRBV7-2 and TRBJ2-7; 11 positions agree with TRBD2. V lost 1 base and J lost 7; bases outside the gene matches: 3. Per germline, CDR1 SGHTA and CDR2 FQGNSA. The CDR3 loop spans 14 amino acids. Here the CDR3 reads CASSLGSGRGEQYF. CDR3 nucleotide sequence: TGTGCCAGCAGCTTAGGTAGCGGGAGGGGGGAGCAGTACTTC.

The sample holds many counts of this clonotype. CDR3 in amino acids: CSVVGSNTEAFF. The CDR3 DNA reads TGCAGCGTTGTGGGGTCTAACACTGAAGCTTTCTTT. This chain links TRBV29-1 with TRBJ1-1; no firm D call. The germline V gene has CDR1 SQVTM and CDR2 ANQGSEA. Trimming removed 4 bases at V and 2 bases at J, with 8 bases between. The CDR3 has 12 residues.

This clonotype was seen at least ten times. The gene calls are TRBV29-1 and TRBJ1-1, with D possibly being TRBD1 (6 bases). CDR3 length: 13 amino acids. Germline assignment: CDR1 SQVTM and CDR2 ANQGSEA. Trimming stripped 5 bases from V and 0 bases from J, with 10 bases between. The CDR3 DNA is TGCAGCGTTACGGGACACTTGAACACTGAAGCTTTCTTT. It encodes CSVTGHLNTEAFF.

This clonotype was seen repeatedly, ten times or more. The V and J genes are TRBV12-3 or TRBV12-4 and TRBJ2-1; 11 bases are a match to TRBD2. V gave up 4 bases and J gave up 3 bases; unmatched junction bases: 2. The CDR3 covers 15 residues. The CDR3: CASSYGTSGYNEQFF. CDR3 DNA sequence: TGTGCCAGCAGTTACGGGACTAGCGGCTACAATGAGCAGTTCTTC.